Detailed here is one T cell receptor beta chain. Its target is not known. The sample is drawn from a study of OX40 agonist ivuxolimab in advanced cancers. Looking at the study overall: Partial responses occurred in three patients (one hepatocellular carcinoma, two cutaneous melanoma).

Profiling relied on immunoSEQ multiplex PCR, and the TCRdb table lists in-frame clones only, not all of them. Counted here are some 54,000 clones, about 80% occurring once; the ten biggest clones make up 4% to 4.5%. Autoimmune disease history or systemic immunosuppression meant exclusion. Study results and limitations: Relative to CD4+ cells, CD8+ T cells on average had more expanded clones. Some nonresponders also had low normalized T-cell clonal expansion.

The specimen was CD4+ or CD8+ T cells sorted from blood, collected in a trial of the OX40 agonist ivuxolimab. The clonotype originates from an adult with an advanced solid tumor such as melanoma, head and neck, liver or kidney cancer.

The CDR3 coding sequence is TGTGCCAGCACCCACTACAATGAGCAGTTCTTC. This encodes CASTHYNEQFF. This sequence joins TRBV6-6 and TRBJ2-1; D remains ambiguous. V was shortened by 7 bases and J by 3 bases, with 4 bases between the two germline ends. The CDR3 covers 11 residues. Per the germline V gene, CDR1 is MNHNY and CDR2 is SVGAGI (reference sequence).